This T cell receptor beta chain came from a study of T cells in Graves' hyperthyroidism and ophthalmopathy. The study's findings and limits: Stable hyperthyroidism and ophthalmopathy were separated using 13 V-J signatures. For ophthalmopathy, model prediction preceded onset by a median approximately 6 months.

Authors of the study amplified TCR beta CDR3 regions from RNA transcripts. First-round RT-PCR of the TCR CDR3 relied on the HTBI primer set. Each CDR3 protein gets one entry after TCRdb re-called the multiplex PCR reads with MiXCR. The data hold roughly 510,000 distinct CDR3 sequences, with 20% to 25% observed a single time. In the case of this clonotype: As yet, its antigen is unknown.

CDR3 length: 18 residues. Trimming cost V 0 bases and J 3 bases; bases outside gene matches: 11. Newly diagnosed hyperthyroidism, duration under 2 months, in patients aged 18 to 65. Together with thyroid ultrasound, orbital computed tomography, serum thyroxine and TRAb, clinical symptoms were used for diagnoses. The sequence derives from a man aged 18 to 30 with Graves' hyperthyroidism. The V call is TRBV12-3 or TRBV12-4, the J call TRBJ2-5; 9 nucleotides match TRBD1. Material: blood. Here the CDR3 reads CASSLALQAGDREETQYF. Written as DNA, the CDR3 is TGTGCCAGCAGTTTAGCTCTCCAAGCAGGGGACAGGGAAGAGACCCAGTACTTC.